One and the same sample provided the 10 T cell receptor beta chains below, sequenced in a study of shared clonotypes between healthy human individuals. CD8 cells regarded as naive lacked CD45RO, were positively chosen for CCR7, and omitted terminally differentiated effector memory CD45RA+ cells. Assay used: immunoSEQ multiplex PCR; TCRdb lists only in-frame clones, some missing. Among under 1 million clones listed, 90% to 95% were seen once. The source material was naive CD8+ T cells sorted from blood. The source is a man younger than 40 in good health.

This clone was picked up one time. V gene TRBV29-1 combines with J gene TRBJ1-2; possibly TRBD1 for D (6 bases). The length of the CDR3 is 14 residues. Germline CDR1 and CDR2: SQVTM and ANQGSEA. With 4 bases removed from V and 8 bases from J, the gap between germline ends came to 20 bases. The CDR3 region has the DNA TGCAGCGTTGTTGGGGATGGCCAGGGGAGGGGCTACACCTTC. Its translation: CSVVGDGQGRGYTF.

The rearrangement joins TRBV29-1 to TRBJ2-1; D uncertain. Deletions cut 5 bases from V and 3 bases from J, with 11 bases between. This CDR3 has 13 residues. Germline V gene lookup returns CDR1 SQVTM and CDR2 ANQGSEA. This CDR3 is CSVRLGNYNEQFF. CDR3 bases: TGCAGCGTTCGGTTAGGGAACTACAATGAGCAGTTCTTC.

This sequence joins TRBV28 and TRBJ2-7; a possible D gene is TRBD1 (5 bases). V was trimmed by 3 bases and J by 0 bases, leaving 12 bases between them. Germline V gives CDR1 MDHEN, CDR2 SYDVKM. The CDR3 spans 15 residues. The CDR3 protein is CASSFIRVSSYEQYF. The CDR3 DNA follows: TGTGCCAGCAGTTTTATCAGGGTCAGCTCCTACGAGCAGTACTTC.

The V call is TRBV28, the J call TRBJ2-5; D perhaps matches TRBD1 (6 bases). V lost 7 bases and J lost 2, with 11 bases in between. The CDR3 contains 13 residues. Germline CDR1 reads MDHEN; CDR2 reads SYDVKM. The CDR3 DNA sequence: TGTGCCAGCAACCTAAGGGGGCAAGAGACCCAGTACTTC. It codes for CASNLRGQETQYF. The full variable domain, completed using reference TRBV28 and TRBJ2-5, is DVKVTQSSRYLVKRTGEKVFLECVQDMDHENMFWYRQDPGLGLRLIYFSYDVKMKEKGDIPEGYSVSREKKERFSLILESASTNQTSMYLCASNLRGQETQYFGPGTRLLVL.

This sequence joins TRBV7-9 and TRBJ2-4; no clear D gene. V lost 0 bases and J 0 bases, leaving 3 bases between the germline ends. This CDR3 has 14 residues. Germline values: CDR1 SEHNR, CDR2 FQNEAQ (reference sequence). CDR3 region: CASSLAVAKNIQYF. Here the CDR3 DNA reads TGTGCCAGCAGCTTAGCAGTAGCCAAAAACATTCAGTACTTC. The full variable domain, its missing parts supplied by reference TRBV7-9 and TRBJ2-4, is DTGVSQNPRHKITKRGQNVTFRCDPISEHNRLYWYRQTLGQGPEFLTYFQNEAQLEKSRLLSDRFSAERPKGSFSTLEIQRTEQGDSAMYLCASSLAVAKNIQYFGAGTRLSVL.

The DNA for the CDR3 is TGTGCCAGCATAGAACGGACCTCTGGAAACACCATATATTTT. It is translated as CASIERTSGNTIYF. The genes are TRBV25-1 and TRBJ1-3; no firm D call. In germline, CDR1 is MGHDK, CDR2 SYGVNS. The CDR3 runs 14 residues. V lost 7 bases and J 0 bases, leaving 10 bases between the germline ends.

The chain carries TRBV19 and TRBJ2-5; D unclear. V was clipped by 3 bases and J by 5 bases, with 4 bases between them. Per germline, CDR1 LNHDA and CDR2 SQIVND (reference sequence). There are 11 residues in the CDR3. CDR3 sequence reads: CASSIAETQYF. CDR3 nucleotide sequence: TGTGCCAGTAGTATTGCGGAGACCCAGTACTTC.

In this sample, this clone turned up a few times. This chain links TRBV27 with TRBJ1-5; D remains ambiguous. CDR1 is MNHEY and CDR2 is SMNVEV in the germline V gene (reference sequence). The CDR3 is 13 residues long. V dropped 5 bases and J dropped 9 bases, with 14 bases sitting between them. Written as DNA, the CDR3 is TGTGCCAGCAGTCCTACGCCTCAAGGGCCCCAGCATTTT. Amino acid sequence: CASSPTPQGPQHF.

V and J are TRBV7-9 and TRBJ2-1; no reliable D call. Looked up from germline, CDR1 is SEHNR and CDR2 is FQNEAQ (reference sequence). The CDR3 sequence is 12 residues long. V was trimmed by 1 base and J by 8 bases, leaving 6 bases between them. CDR3 loop: CASSLEIDEQFF. CDR3 bases: TGTGCCAGCAGCTTAGAAATCGATGAGCAGTTCTTC.

J is TRBJ2-1 and V is TRBV7-9, with 8 bases identical to TRBD1. Germline V gene sequence: CDR1 SEHNR, CDR2 FQNEAQ (reference sequence). After removal of 0 bases from V and 0 bases from J, the junction contained 4 bases not matched to a gene. The CDR3 length is 17 residues. In nucleotides, the CDR3 is TGTGCCAGCAGCTTAGCGCGACAGGGGAGCTCCTACAATGAGCAGTTCTTC. Its translation is CASSLARQGSSYNEQFF.